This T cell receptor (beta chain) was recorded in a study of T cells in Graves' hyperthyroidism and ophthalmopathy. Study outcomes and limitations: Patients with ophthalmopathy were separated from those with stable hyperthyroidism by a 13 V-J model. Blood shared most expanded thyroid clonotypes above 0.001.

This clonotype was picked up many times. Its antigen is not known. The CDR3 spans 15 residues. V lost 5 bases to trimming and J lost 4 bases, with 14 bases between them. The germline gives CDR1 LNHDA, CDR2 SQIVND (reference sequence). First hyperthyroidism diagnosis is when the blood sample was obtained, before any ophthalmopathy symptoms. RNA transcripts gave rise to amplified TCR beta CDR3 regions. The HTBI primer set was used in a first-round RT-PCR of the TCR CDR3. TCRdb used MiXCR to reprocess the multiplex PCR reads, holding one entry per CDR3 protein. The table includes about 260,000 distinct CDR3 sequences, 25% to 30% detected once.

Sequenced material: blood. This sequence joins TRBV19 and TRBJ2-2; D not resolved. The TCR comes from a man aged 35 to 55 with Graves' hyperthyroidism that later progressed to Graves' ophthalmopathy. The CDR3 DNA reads TGTGCCAGTAGTCAATTGGGTTCTGGCACCGGGGAGCTGTTTTTT. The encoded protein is CASSQLGSGTGELFF.